One and the same sample provided the 8 T cell receptor beta chains below, sequenced in a study of cytomegalovirus exposure and HLA in healthy donors. The PCR was carried out with 60 Vbeta primers and 13 Jbeta primers. The table came from immunoSEQ multiplex PCR; TCRdb's copy has only in-frame clones and leaves some out. Found here are about 250,000 clones, approximately 91% of them singletons; the top ten hold about 1.8%. Sequencing was performed on PBMCs. Receptors originate from a girl aged 2 to 9 in good health and CMV-seronegative.

The chain joins TRBV5-1 to TRBJ2-5; 8 nucleotides match TRBD2. The CDR3 length is 16 residues. J gave up 2 bases and V 0 bases, and 6 bases lay outside the gene matches. Germline CDR1 reads SGHRS; CDR2 reads YFSETQ. The CDR3 spells CASSLAESGGQETQYF. DNA for the CDR3: TGCGCCAGCAGCTTGGCCGAGTCGGGAGGGCAAGAGACCCAGTACTTC. The entire variable domain, with the rest obtained from reference TRBV5-1 and TRBJ2-5, is as follows: KAGVTQTPRYLIKTRGQQVTLSCSPISGHRSVSWYQQTPGQGLQFLFEYFSETQRNKGNFPGRFSGRQFSNSRSEMNVSTLELGDSALYLCASSLAESGGQETQYFGPGTRLLVL.

V gene TRBV29-1 combines with J gene TRBJ2-3, with 7 bases identical to TRBD1. The ends lost 3 bases at V and 2 bases at J; junction bases unmatched: 8. From germline, CDR1 is SQVTM and CDR2 ANQGSEA. The CDR3 sequence is 15 residues long. The CDR3 DNA sequence: TGCAGCGTTGATTATCAGCAGGGGGTCACAGATACGCAGTATTTT. Amino acids: CSVDYQQGVTDTQYF.

The chain recombines TRBV7-9 with TRBJ1-2; 9 bases fit TRBD1. The length of the CDR3 is 15 residues. Germline CDR1 is SEHNR and CDR2 is FQNEAQ (reference sequence). J lost 2 bases, V lost 2 bases, and 3 bases had no gene match. The CDR3 nucleotides read TGTGCCAGCAGCTTAATGGGACAGGGAAACTATGGCTACACCTTC. Amino acids: CASSLMGQGNYGYTF.

As regards this clone: Distinct nucleotide sequences in the sample also encode this CDR3. The J gene is TRBJ1-3, the V gene TRBV6-5; the D gene is possibly TRBD1 (5 bases). Trimming removed 0 bases from V and 0 bases from J, with 6 bases in between. CDR3 length: 15 amino acids. Germline V gene data show CDR1 as MNHEY and CDR2 as SVGAGI. The CDR3 DNA reads as TGTGCCAGCAGTTACTCAGGGGCCTCTGGAAACACCATATATTTT. Its translation is CASSYSGASGNTIYF.

The chain couples TRBV28 to TRBJ1-5, with TRBD1 identical over 8 bases. Germline trimming cut 5 bases from V and 3 bases from J; bases unmatched to any gene: 3. The germline V gene encodes CDR1 MDHEN and CDR2 SYDVKM. This CDR3 is 14 amino acids long. The CDR3 reads CASSPDRVNQPQHF. CDR3 sequence (DNA): TGTGCCAGCAGTCCGGACAGGGTCAATCAGCCCCAGCATTTT. Filled out from reference TRBV28 and TRBJ1-5, the complete variable domain reads DVKVTQSSRYLVKRTGEKVFLECVQDMDHENMFWYRQDPGLGLRLIYFSYDVKMKEKGDIPEGYSVSREKKERFSLILESASTNQTSMYLCASSPDRVNQPQHFGDGTRLSIL.

This CDR3 is CASSDGTAYNEQFF. In nucleotides, the CDR3 is TGTGCCAGCAGTGACGGGACAGCATACAATGAGCAGTTCTTC. V is TRBV6-1 and J is TRBJ2-1; 7 bases agree with TRBD1. The CDR3 extends over 14 amino acids. CDR1 and CDR2 from the germline V gene are MNHNS and SASEGT. J gave up 4 bases and V 3 bases, and 3 bases lay outside the gene matches.

The chain joins TRBV4-1 to TRBJ2-7, with TRBD2 identical over 8 bases. V dropped 4 bases and J dropped 3; count of bases not matched to a gene: 8. The germline gives CDR1 MGHRA, CDR2 YSYEKL. The CDR3 extends over 15 amino acids. The CDR3 is CASSRPGRGDYEQYF. The CDR3 region has the DNA TGCGCCAGCAGCCGCCCGGGGCGGGGGGACTACGAGCAGTACTTC.

This sequence joins TRBV7-8 and TRBJ2-3; 8 bases match TRBD2. CDR1 and CDR2 from the germline V gene are SGHVS and FQNEAQ. The ends lost 4 bases at V and 1 base at J; junction bases unmatched: 4. The CDR3 runs to 15 residues. CDR3 nucleotide sequence: TGTGCCAGCAGCTCCTATAGCGGGGGCACAGATACGCAGTATTTT. Its protein is CASSSYSGGTDTQYF.